This T cell receptor (beta chain) was identified during a study of blood T cell repertoires in COVID-19. Study as a whole: In each case, the material was cDNA or gDNA derived from T cells, B-cell-depleted T cells, or PBMCs.

Participants were aged roughly 18 to 90 years, lived in under 25 US areas, and enrolled virtually. Cohorts were determined from participant-reported clinical history. The recovered donors of Cohort 3 showed two negative PCRs, clearance, or symptom resolution. Clones were sequenced by immunoSEQ multiplex PCR, and TCRdb holds only the in-frame ones, with some missing. The data contain about 310,000 clones, approximately 90% of them singletons. The receptor comes from a middle-aged woman who had recovered from COVID-19. Sequencing used PBMCs or T cells enriched from blood (not recorded which).

CDR3 nucleotide sequence: TGTGCCAGCAGAGAGACACGGACTAGCGGAAAGAATGAGCAGTTCTTC. It encodes CASRETRTSGKNEQFF. V and J are TRBV2 and TRBJ2-1; TRBD2 aligns across 10 bases. Per germline, CDR1 SNHLY and CDR2 FYNNEI. This CDR3 comprises 16 residues. The V gene end was trimmed by 6 bases and the J gene end by 7 bases; junction bases not matched to a gene: 12.